This TCR beta chain came from a study of STAT5B mutations in CD4+ large granular lymphocyte leukemia. Whole-study findings and limits: CD4-sorted patient repertoires seemed more clonal than healthy CD4+ repertoires.

Method: immunoSEQ multiplex PCR; TCRdb's copy keeps in-frame clones and lacks some. The repertoire includes more than 40,000 clones, about 86% of them detected once, and 0.35% sits in the top ten. Healthy controls were blood donor buffy coats. As for this clone: Antigen: not known.

The length of the CDR3 is 13 residues. V trimming: 2 bases; J trimming: 6 bases; junction bases outside the gene matches: 1. Germline V lookup: CDR1 MNHEY, CDR2 SVGAGI. The origin of this receptor is a human donor in good health. The sample taken for sequencing was CD4+ T cells from blood buffy coats. The chain couples TRBV6-5 to TRBJ1-5; 7 positions agree with TRBD1. CDR3 DNA sequence: TGTGCCAGCAGTTACCAGGGGGGTCAGCCCCAGCATTTT. Amino acid sequence: CASSYQGGQPQHF.